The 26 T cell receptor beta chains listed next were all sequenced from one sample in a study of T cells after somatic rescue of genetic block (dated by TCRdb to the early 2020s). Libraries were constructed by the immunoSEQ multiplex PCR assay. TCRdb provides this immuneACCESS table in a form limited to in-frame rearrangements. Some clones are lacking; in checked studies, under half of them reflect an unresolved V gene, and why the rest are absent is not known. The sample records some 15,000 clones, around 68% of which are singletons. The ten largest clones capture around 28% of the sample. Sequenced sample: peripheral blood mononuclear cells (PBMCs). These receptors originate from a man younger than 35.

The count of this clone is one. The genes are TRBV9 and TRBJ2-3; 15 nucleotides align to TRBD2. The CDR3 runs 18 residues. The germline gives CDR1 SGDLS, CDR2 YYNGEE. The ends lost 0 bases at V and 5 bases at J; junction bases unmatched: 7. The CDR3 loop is CASSVARTSGGAKDTQYF. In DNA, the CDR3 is TGTGCCAGCAGCGTAGCCCGGACTAGCGGGGGGGCCAAAGATACGCAGTATTTT.

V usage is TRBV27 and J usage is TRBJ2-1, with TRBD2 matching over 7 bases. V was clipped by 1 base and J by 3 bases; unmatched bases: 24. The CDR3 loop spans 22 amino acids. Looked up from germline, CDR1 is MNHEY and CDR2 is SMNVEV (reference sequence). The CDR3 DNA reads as TGTGCCAGCAGTTTATTGTGGAAGTTACCCATCGAAGGTAGCGGGTACTACAATGAGCAGTTCTTC. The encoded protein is CASSLLWKLPIEGSGYYNEQFF.

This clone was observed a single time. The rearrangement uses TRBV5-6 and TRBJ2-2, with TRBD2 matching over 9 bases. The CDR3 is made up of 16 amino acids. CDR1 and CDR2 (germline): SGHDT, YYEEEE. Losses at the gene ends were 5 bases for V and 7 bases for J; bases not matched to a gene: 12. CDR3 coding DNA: TGTGCCAGCAGGTCCGACGGTCCTAGCGGGAACGGGGAGCTGTTTTTT. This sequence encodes CASRSDGPSGNGELFF.

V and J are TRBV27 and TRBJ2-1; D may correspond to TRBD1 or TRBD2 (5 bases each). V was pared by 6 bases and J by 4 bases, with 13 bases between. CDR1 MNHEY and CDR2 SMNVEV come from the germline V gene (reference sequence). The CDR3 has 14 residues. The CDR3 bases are TGTGCCAGCAGCCTGGGGACCCGTTACAATGAGCAGTTCTTC. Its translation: CASSLGTRYNEQFF.

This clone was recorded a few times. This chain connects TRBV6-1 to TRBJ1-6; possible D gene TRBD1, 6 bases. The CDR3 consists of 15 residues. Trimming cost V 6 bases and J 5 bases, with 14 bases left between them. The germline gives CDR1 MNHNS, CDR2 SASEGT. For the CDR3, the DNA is TGTGCCAGCAGAACAGGGTCCTCTCATAATTCACCCCTCCACTTT. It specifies CASRTGSSHNSPLHF.

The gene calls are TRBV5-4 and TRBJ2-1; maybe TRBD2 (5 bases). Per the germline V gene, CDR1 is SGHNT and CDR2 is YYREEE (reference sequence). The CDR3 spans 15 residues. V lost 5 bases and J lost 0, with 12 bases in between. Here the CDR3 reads CASRPTRSSYNEQFF. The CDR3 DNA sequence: TGTGCCAGCAGACCTACTAGAAGCTCCTACAATGAGCAGTTCTTC.

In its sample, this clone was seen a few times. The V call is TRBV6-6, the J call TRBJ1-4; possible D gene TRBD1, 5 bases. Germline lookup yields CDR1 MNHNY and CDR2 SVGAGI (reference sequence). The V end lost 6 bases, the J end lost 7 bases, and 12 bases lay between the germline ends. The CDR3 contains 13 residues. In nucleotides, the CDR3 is TGTGCCAGCAGACCTCGGGACTTTGAAAAACTGTTTTTT. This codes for CASRPRDFEKLFF.

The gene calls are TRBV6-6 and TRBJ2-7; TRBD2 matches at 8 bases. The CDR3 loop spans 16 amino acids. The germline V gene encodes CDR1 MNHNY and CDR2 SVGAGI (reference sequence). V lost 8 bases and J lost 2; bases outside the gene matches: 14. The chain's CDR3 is CASHRGGGTYTYEQYF. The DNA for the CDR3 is TGTGCCAGCCATCGGGGGGGAGGTACCTACACCTACGAGCAGTACTTC.

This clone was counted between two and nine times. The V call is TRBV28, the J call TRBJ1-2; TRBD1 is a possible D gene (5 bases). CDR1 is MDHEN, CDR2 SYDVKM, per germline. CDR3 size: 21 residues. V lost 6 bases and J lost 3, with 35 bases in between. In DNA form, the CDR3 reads TGTGCCAGCAGCTCTCCCTTTCCCGGGTCACAGGTGAGACGCCCCGACTATGGCTACACCTTC. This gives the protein CASSSPFPGSQVRRPDYGYTF.

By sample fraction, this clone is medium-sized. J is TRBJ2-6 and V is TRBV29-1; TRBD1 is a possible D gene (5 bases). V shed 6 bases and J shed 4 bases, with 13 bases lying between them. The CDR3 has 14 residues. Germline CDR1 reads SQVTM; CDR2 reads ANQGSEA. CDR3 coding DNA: TGCAGCGTATTCCAGGGTACCGGGGCCAACGTCCTGACTTTC. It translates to CSVFQGTGANVLTF.

The CDR3 protein is CASSSLTDNYGYTF. CDR3 nucleotide sequence: TGCGCCAGCAGCTCCCTCACGGATAACTATGGCTACACCTTC. The J gene is TRBJ1-2, the V gene TRBV5-1; D is unclear. The CDR3 contains 14 residues. V lost 3 bases to trimming and J lost 1 base, with 10 bases between them. In germline, CDR1 is SGHRS, CDR2 YFSETQ.

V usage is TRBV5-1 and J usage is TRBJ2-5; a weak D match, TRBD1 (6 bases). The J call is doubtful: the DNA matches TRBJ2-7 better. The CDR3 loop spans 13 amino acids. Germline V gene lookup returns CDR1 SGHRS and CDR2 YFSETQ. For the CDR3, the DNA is TGCGCCAGCAGCTTGCTAGGGGGTAACGAGCAGTACTTC. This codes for CASSLLGGNEQYF.

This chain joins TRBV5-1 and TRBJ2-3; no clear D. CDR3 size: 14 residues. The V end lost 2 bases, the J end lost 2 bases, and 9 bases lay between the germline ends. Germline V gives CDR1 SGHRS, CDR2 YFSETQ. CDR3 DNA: TGCGCCAGCAGCTTAATAAGGGTCACAGATACGCAGTATTTT. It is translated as CASSLIRVTDTQYF.

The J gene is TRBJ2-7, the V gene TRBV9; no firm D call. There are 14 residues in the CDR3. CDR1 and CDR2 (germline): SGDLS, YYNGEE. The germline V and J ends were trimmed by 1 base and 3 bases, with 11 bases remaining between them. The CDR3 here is CASSVSVGNYEQYF. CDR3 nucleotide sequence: TGTGCCAGCAGCGTATCGGTGGGGAACTACGAGCAGTACTTC.

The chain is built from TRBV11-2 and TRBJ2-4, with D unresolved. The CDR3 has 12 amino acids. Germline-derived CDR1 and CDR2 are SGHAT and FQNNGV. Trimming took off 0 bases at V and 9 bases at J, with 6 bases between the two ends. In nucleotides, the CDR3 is TGTGCCAGCAGCTTAGATCGGTTCATTCAGTACTTC. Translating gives CASSLDRFIQYF.

CDR3 sequence reads: CASTESVGTGYGYTF. In DNA form, the CDR3 reads TGTGCCAGTACCGAATCGGTAGGGACAGGCTATGGCTACACCTTC. The J gene is TRBJ1-2, the V gene TRBV19; 8 bases agree with TRBD1. V lost 7 bases to trimming and J lost 4 bases; unmatched junction nucleotides: 11. The CDR3 covers 15 residues. Germline V lookup: CDR1 LNHDA, CDR2 SQIVND (reference sequence).

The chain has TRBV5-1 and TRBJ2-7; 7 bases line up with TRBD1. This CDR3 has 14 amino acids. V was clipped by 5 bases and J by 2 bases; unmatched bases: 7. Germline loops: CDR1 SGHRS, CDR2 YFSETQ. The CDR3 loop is CASSFDREPYEQYF. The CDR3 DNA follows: TGCGCCAGCAGTTTTGACAGGGAACCCTACGAGCAGTACTTC.

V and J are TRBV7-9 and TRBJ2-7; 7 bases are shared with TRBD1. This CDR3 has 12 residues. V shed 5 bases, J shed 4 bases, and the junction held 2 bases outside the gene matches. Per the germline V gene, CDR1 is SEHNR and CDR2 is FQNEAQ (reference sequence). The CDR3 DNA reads TGTGCCAGCAGCCAGGACAGGTACGAGCAGTACTTC. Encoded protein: CASSQDRYEQYF.

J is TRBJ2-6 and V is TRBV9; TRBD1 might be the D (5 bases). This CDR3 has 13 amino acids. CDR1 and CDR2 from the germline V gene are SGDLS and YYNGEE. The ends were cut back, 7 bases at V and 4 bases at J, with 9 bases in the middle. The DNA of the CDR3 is TGTGCCAGCTGGGGCTCCGGGGCCAACGTCCTGACTTTC. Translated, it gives CASWGSGANVLTF. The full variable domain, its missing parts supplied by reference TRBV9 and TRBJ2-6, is DSGVTQTPKHLITATGQRVTLRCSPRSGDLSVYWYQQSLDQGLQFLIQYYNGEERAKGNILERFSAQQFPDLHSELNLSSLELGDSALYFCASWGSGANVLTFGAGSRLTVL.

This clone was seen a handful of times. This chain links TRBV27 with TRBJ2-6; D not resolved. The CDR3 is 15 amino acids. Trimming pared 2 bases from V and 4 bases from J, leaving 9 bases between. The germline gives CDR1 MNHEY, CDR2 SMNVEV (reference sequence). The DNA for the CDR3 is TGTGCCAGCAGTTTAGAGGTCTCCGGGGCCAACGTCCTGACTTTC. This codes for CASSLEVSGANVLTF. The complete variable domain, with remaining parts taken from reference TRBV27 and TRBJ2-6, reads EAQVTQNPRYLITVTGKKLTVTCSQNMNHEYMSWYRQDPGLGLRQIYYSMNVEVTDKGDVPEGYKVSRKEKRNFPLILESPSPNQTSLYFCASSLEVSGANVLTFGAGSRLTVL.

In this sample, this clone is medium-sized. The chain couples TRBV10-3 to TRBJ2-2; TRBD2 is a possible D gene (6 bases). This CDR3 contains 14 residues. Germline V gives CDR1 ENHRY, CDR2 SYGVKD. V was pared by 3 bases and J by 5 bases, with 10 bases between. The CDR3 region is CAISEWTKTGELFF. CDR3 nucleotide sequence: TGTGCCATCAGTGAATGGACTAAAACCGGGGAGCTGTTTTTT.

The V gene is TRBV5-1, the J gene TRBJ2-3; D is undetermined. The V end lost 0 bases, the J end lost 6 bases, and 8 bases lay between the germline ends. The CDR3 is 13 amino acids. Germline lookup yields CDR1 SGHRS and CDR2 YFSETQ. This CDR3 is CASSLVLKDTQYF. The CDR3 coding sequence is TGCGCCAGCAGCTTGGTTCTAAAGGATACGCAGTATTTT.

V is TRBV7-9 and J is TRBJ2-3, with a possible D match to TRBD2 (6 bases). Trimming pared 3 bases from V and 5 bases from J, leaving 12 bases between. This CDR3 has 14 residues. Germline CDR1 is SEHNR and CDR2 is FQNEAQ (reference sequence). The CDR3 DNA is TGTGCCAGCAGCTTTACCGGGAGATTAGATACGCAGTATTTT. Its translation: CASSFTGRLDTQYF.

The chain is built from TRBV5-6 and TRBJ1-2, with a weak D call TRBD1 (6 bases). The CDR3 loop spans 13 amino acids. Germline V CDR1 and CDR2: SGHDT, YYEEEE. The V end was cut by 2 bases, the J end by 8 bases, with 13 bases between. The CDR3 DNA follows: TGTGCCAGCAGCTTCTGGACAGTGACGGGCTACACCTTC. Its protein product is CASSFWTVTGYTF.

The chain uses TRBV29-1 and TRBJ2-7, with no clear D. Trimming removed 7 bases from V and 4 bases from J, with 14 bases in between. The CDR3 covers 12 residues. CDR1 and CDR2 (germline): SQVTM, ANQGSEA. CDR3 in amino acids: CSAAVWAYEQYF. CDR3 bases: TGCAGCGCTGCCGTTTGGGCGTACGAGCAGTACTTC.

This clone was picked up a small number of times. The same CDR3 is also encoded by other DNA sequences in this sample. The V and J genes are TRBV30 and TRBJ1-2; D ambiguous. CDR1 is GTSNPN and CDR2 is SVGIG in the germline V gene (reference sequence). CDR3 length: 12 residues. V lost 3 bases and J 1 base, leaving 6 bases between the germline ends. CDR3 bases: TGTGCCTGGAGCAGAGGTAACTATGGCTACACCTTC. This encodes CAWSRGNYGYTF.